This T cell receptor (beta chain) was recorded in a study of OX40 agonist ivuxolimab in advanced cancers. Regarding this clone: The antigen remains unidentified.

Data came from immunoSEQ multiplex PCR; TCRdb stores just in-frame clones and leaves some out. The data show fewer than 40,000 clones, 70% to 85% seen once. Study results and limitations: Relative to CD4+, CD8+ T cells held more expanded clones on average.

Germline CDR1 and CDR2: LNHDA and SQIVND (reference sequence). The V segment lost 1 base and the J segment 8 bases; nucleotides outside the gene matches: 9. This CDR3 has 15 amino acids. This sequence originates from an adult with an advanced solid tumor such as melanoma, head and neck, liver or kidney cancer. The input for sequencing was CD4+ or CD8+ T cells sorted from blood, taken in a trial of the OX40 agonist ivuxolimab. The V gene is TRBV19, the J gene TRBJ2-5; TRBD1 matches at 8 bases. The chain's CDR3 is CASSIGGRGLPTQYF. Here the CDR3 DNA reads TGTGCCAGTAGTATAGGCGGCAGGGGGCTTCCAACCCAGTACTTC.